Presented here are 19 T cell receptor beta chains from one specimen sequenced in a study of T cells in Graves' hyperthyroidism and ophthalmopathy (dated by TCRdb to about 2019). Library preparation was by multiplex PCR. The sample was run on an Illumina HiSeq 2000. Amplification of TCR beta CDR3 regions was carried out from RNA transcripts. The TCR CDR3 was subjected to a first round of RT-PCR using the HTBI primer set and the Qiagen OneStep RT-PCR kit. TCRdb redid the processing of the public reads, applying fastp at Q25 and MiXCR, and retained in-frame beta chains. Entries that share a CDR3 protein sequence are merged under the most common genes and DNA. Across this sample there are about 280,000 distinct CDR3 sequences, with less than 30% seen only once. The ten largest clones take up approximately 25% of the sample. What was sequenced was blood. Receptor source: a man between 35 and 55 years old with Graves' hyperthyroidism that later progressed to Graves' ophthalmopathy.

This clonotype was counted ten times or more. The rearrangement joins TRBV6-2 or TRBV6-3 to TRBJ1-4; D is possibly TRBD1 (5 bases). Trimming shortened V by 8 bases and J by 5 bases, and 15 bases separated the two germline ends. Germline V CDR1 and CDR2: MNHEY, SVGEGT. This CDR3 is 14 amino acids long. The CDR3 is CASEERGVNEKLFF. The CDR3 DNA follows: TGTGCCAGCGAAGAGAGGGGAGTAAATGAAAAACTGTTTTTT.

V gene TRBV30 combines with J gene TRBJ1-2; unclear D gene. CDR1 is GTSNPN and CDR2 is SVGIG in the germline V gene (reference sequence). The CDR3 has 13 residues. V was clipped by 4 bases and J by 3 bases, with 12 bases between them. CDR3 nucleotide sequence: TGTGCCTGGACGTTTCGGGGTGACTATGGCTACACCTTC. Residues: CAWTFRGDYGYTF.

This clonotype showed up many times. V is TRBV19 and J is TRBJ1-5, with D possibly being TRBD1 (5 bases). Trimming removed 6 bases from V and 0 bases from J, with 15 bases in between. Germline loops: CDR1 LNHDA, CDR2 SQIVND (reference sequence). CDR3 length: 16 residues. DNA for the CDR3: TGTGCCAGTAGAGCCAGACAGACAGATAGCAATCAGCCCCAGCATTTT. Its translation: CASRARQTDSNQPQHF.

This clonotype was found a few times. The V and J genes are TRBV20-1 and TRBJ2-7; 7 bases agree with TRBD1. The V gene's germline CDR1 is DFQATT and CDR2 SNEGSKA (reference sequence). The CDR3 consists of 12 residues. V lost 5 bases, J lost 0 bases, and 1 base stayed unmatched. The CDR3 DNA reads as TGCAGTGCTGGGACAGCCTCCTACGAGCAGTACTTC. Residues: CSAGTASYEQYF.

In this sample, this clonotype turned up many times. The rearrangement uses TRBV6-1 and TRBJ2-5; tentatively, D is TRBD2 (5 bases). With 5 bases removed from V and 5 bases from J, the gap between germline ends came to 6 bases. The germline gives CDR1 MNHNS, CDR2 SASEGT. The CDR3 has 11 amino acids. CDR3 bases: TGTGCCAGCAGTCGAGGGGAGACCCAGTACTTC. This codes for CASSRGETQYF.

This clonotype came up many times. The genes are TRBV20-1 and TRBJ2-5; TRBD2 matches 8 bases. The CDR3 is 16 residues long. The germline V gene encodes CDR1 DFQATT and CDR2 SNEGSKA (reference sequence). Trimming took 4 bases from V and 5 from J; bases not matched to a gene: 15. CDR3 in amino acids: CSATPQRERVEETQYF. CDR3 DNA: TGCAGTGCTACCCCCCAGCGGGAGCGGGTAGAGGAGACCCAGTACTTC.

This clonotype showed up many times. The CDR3: CASSGSGNTKNIQYF. The CDR3, as DNA: TGTGCCAGCAGTGGATCAGGGAATACCAAAAACATTCAGTACTTC. The V gene is TRBV6-1, the J gene TRBJ2-4; a weak D match, TRBD1 (5 bases). Germline V CDR1 and CDR2: MNHNS, SASEGT. This CDR3 is built from 15 residues. Trimming stripped 4 bases from V and 2 bases from J, with 12 bases between.

Ten or more counts support this clonotype. The chain recombines TRBV5-5 with TRBJ2-7, with 8 bases fitting TRBD1. The CDR3 covers 15 residues. The junction had 5 bases not matched to a gene; V was cut back by 0 bases and J by 3 bases. Germline V gives CDR1 SGHKS, CDR2 YYEKEE (reference sequence). The CDR3 loop is CASSLGQGSLYEQYF. CDR3 nucleotide sequence: TGTGCCAGCAGCTTGGGACAGGGGTCCCTCTACGAGCAGTACTTC.

V is TRBV29-1 and J is TRBJ2-7, with TRBD2 matching over 11 bases. With 4 bases clipped from V and 2 bases from J, the junction kept 13 bases outside the gene matches. The CDR3 runs 17 residues. Germline V gene sequence: CDR1 SQVTM, CDR2 ANQGSEA. In DNA form, the CDR3 reads TGCAGCGTTGGACTAGCGGGATTCCCGTCAGGGACCTACGAGCAGTACTTC. This gives the protein CSVGLAGFPSGTYEQYF.

This clonotype was counted at least ten times. The rearrangement joins TRBV29-1 to TRBJ2-5; D remains ambiguous. This CDR3 comprises 11 residues. Per germline, CDR1 SQVTM and CDR2 ANQGSEA. V was pared by 3 bases and J by 5 bases, with 7 bases between. In DNA, the CDR3 is TGCAGCGTTGACCTCCTGGAGACCCAGTACTTC. It encodes CSVDLLETQYF.

This clonotype appeared many times. CDR3 in amino acids: CASSAYDVSDQPQHF. The CDR3 DNA reads as TGTGCCAGCAGCGCATACGATGTATCTGATCAGCCCCAGCATTTT. This sequence joins TRBV9 and TRBJ1-5; D uncertain. This CDR3 comprises 15 residues. The germline V gene encodes CDR1 SGDLS and CDR2 YYNGEE. Trimming removed 3 bases at V and 5 bases at J, with 15 bases between.

This clonotype was counted a single time. A much larger clone sits a single nucleotide away, making a read error possible. The genes are TRBV7-9 and TRBJ1-2, with a tentative D call TRBD1 (6 bases). Between the trimmed V and J ends, which lost 5 bases and 8 bases, there was a span of 21 bases. The CDR3 is 15 residues long. Germline V gene lookup returns CDR1 SEHNR and CDR2 FQNEAQ (reference sequence). The CDR3 protein is CASSPAGAREGGYTF. The CDR3 DNA follows: TGTGCCAGCAGCCCCGCAGGGGCCCGGGAAGGAGGCTACACCTTC.

This clonotype was detected ten times or more. J is TRBJ2-7 and V is TRBV7-3; D is uncertain. The V end lost 5 bases, the J end lost 3 bases, and 20 bases lay between the germline ends. The CDR3 has 16 amino acids. Germline V CDR1 and CDR2: SGHTA, FQGTGA. For the CDR3, the DNA is TGTGCCAGCAGCGAATGGGCGAGTTCGTTGGGCTACGAGCAGTACTTC. This gives the protein CASSEWASSLGYEQYF.

The gene calls are TRBV24-1 and TRBJ2-7; D possibly corresponds to TRBD2 (6 bases). CDR1 is KGHDR and CDR2 is SFDVKD in the germline V gene. With 3 bases removed from V and 5 bases from J, the gap between germline ends came to 19 bases. The CDR3 covers 16 residues. CDR3 amino acids: CATSDPGLTNLDEQYF. CDR3 nucleotide sequence: TGTGCCACCAGTGATCCGGGACTGACAAATCTTGACGAGCAGTACTTC.

The gene calls are TRBV10-3 and TRBJ1-5, with D unclear. V lost 3 bases to trimming and J lost 6 bases, with 15 bases between them. The CDR3 spans 15 residues. CDR1 is ENHRY and CDR2 is SYGVKD in the germline V gene. The CDR3 sequence is CAISDSQAVGQPQHF. Here the CDR3 DNA reads TGTGCCATCAGTGACAGTCAGGCAGTTGGTCAGCCCCAGCATTTT.

This clonotype was counted once. The chain carries TRBV6-1 and TRBJ1-1, with 7 bases fitting TRBD1. The CDR3 spans 14 residues. From germline, CDR1 is MNHNS and CDR2 SASEGT. The J segment lost 6 bases and the V segment lost 0 bases, leaving 4 bases of the junction unmatched. The CDR3 is CASSEAWTGAEAFF. In nucleotides, the CDR3 is TGTGCCAGCAGTGAAGCGTGGACAGGCGCTGAAGCTTTCTTT.

The rearrangement joins TRBV6-1 to TRBJ2-7; 8 nucleotides line up with TRBD2. The CDR3 has 15 residues. Per the germline V gene, CDR1 is MNHNS and CDR2 is SASEGT. After removal of 8 bases from V and 9 bases from J, the junction contained 18 bases not matched to a gene. DNA for the CDR3: TGTGCCAGCCGTCAAGCGGGGGAGAACAAAGGCGGGCAGTACTTC. Translating gives CASRQAGENKGGQYF.

The chain links TRBV6-1 to TRBJ2-1; 7 bases are a match to TRBD1. This CDR3 spans 16 amino acids. Germline assignment: CDR1 MNHNS and CDR2 SASEGT. The J segment lost 2 bases and the V segment lost 6 bases, leaving 10 bases of the junction unmatched. In DNA, the CDR3 is TGTGCCAGCAGGAGGGACCGACAGGGCCCCTACAATGAGCAGTTCTTC. Amino acids: CASRRDRQGPYNEQFF.

This clonotype was recorded many times. The V call is TRBV7-2, the J call TRBJ1-6; D might be TRBD1 (6 bases). The V end lost 2 bases, the J end lost 6 bases, and 14 bases lay between the germline ends. The germline V gene has CDR1 SGHTA and CDR2 FQGNSA. There are 16 residues in the CDR3. CDR3 amino acids: CASSLSTGHFNSPLHF. The CDR3 DNA reads as TGTGCCAGCAGCTTATCTACGGGACACTTTAATTCACCCCTCCACTTT.